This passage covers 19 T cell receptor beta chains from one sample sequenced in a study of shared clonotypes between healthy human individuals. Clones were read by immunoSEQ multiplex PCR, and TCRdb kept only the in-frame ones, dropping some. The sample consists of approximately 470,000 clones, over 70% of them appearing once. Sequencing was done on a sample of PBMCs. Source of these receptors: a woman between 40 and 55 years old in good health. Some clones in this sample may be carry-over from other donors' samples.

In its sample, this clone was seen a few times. The CDR3 sequence is CASTLDRNEKLFF. The DNA for the CDR3 is TGTGCCAGCACCCTTGACAGGAATGAAAAACTGTTTTTT. This chain links TRBV2 with TRBJ1-4; tentative D call: TRBD1 (6 bases). Trimming pared 7 bases from V and 5 bases from J, leaving 11 bases between. CDR1 and CDR2 from the germline V gene are SNHLY and FYNNEI. This CDR3 is built from 13 residues.

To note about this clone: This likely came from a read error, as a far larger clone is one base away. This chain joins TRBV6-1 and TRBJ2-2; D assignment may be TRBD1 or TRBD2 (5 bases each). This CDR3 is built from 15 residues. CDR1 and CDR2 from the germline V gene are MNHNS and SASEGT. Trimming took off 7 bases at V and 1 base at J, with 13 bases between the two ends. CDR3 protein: CASNVGVENTGELFF. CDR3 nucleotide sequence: TGTGCCAGCAACGTGGGGGTGGAGAACACCGGGGAGCTGTTTTTT.

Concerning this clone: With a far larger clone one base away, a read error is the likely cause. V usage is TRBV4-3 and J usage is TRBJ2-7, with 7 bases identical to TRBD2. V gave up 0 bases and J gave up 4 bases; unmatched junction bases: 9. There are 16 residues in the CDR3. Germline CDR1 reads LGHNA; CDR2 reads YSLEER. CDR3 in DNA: TGCGCCAGCAGCCAAGACCTCCTAGCGGACCAATACGAGCAGTACTTC. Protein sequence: CASSQDLLADQYEQYF.

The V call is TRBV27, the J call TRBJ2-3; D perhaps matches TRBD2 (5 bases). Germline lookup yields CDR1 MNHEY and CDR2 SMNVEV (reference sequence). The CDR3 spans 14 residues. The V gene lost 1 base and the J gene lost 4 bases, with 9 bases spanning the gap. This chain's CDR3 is CASSLYRDADTQYF. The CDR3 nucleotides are TGTGCCAGCAGTTTATACCGGGATGCAGATACGCAGTATTTT.

CDR3 DNA: TGTGCCAGCAGCCGGACGGAGGGGGGTTACTATGGCTACACCTTC. This gives the protein CASSRTEGGYYGYTF. The chain links TRBV7-9 to TRBJ1-2; D possibly corresponds to TRBD1 (6 bases). CDR1 and CDR2 (germline): SEHNR, FQNEAQ (reference sequence). The length of the CDR3 is 15 residues. The ends were cut back, 5 bases at V and 3 bases at J, with 16 bases in the middle.

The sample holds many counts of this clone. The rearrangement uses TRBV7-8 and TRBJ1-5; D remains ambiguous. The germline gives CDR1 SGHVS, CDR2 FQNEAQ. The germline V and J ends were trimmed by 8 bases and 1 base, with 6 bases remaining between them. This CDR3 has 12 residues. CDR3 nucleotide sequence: TGTGCCAGCGGGCGGAGCAATCAGCCCCAGCATTTT. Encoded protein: CASGRSNQPQHF. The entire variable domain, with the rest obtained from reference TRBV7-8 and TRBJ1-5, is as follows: GAGVSQSPRYKVAKRGQDVALRCDPISGHVSLFWYQQALGQGPEFLTYFQNEAQLDKSGLPSDRFFAERPEGSVSTLKIQRTQQEDSAVYLCASGRSNQPQHFGDGTRLSIL.

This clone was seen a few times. The CDR3 sequence is CASSLERVNEQFF. In nucleotides, the CDR3 is TGTGCCAGCAGCTTAGAAAGGGTTAATGAGCAGTTCTTC. This rearrangement joins TRBV11-2 to TRBJ2-1; D is undetermined. CDR1 and CDR2 (germline): SGHAT, FQNNGV. The V and J ends lost 0 bases and 7 bases respectively, with 7 bases between them. This CDR3 region has 13 residues.

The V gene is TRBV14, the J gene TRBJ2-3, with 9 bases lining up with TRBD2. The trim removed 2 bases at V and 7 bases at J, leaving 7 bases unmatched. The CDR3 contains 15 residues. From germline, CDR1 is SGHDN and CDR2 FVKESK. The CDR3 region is CASSQLAGTVHTQYF. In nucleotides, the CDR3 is TGTGCCAGCAGCCAACTAGCGGGGACCGTTCATACGCAGTATTTT.

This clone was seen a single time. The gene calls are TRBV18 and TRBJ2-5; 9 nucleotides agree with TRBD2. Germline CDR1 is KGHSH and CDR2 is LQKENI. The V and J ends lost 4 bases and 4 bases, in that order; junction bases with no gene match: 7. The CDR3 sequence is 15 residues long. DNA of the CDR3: TGTGCCAGCTCACAAAGCGGGAGGAAACGAGAGACCCAGTACTTC. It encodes CASSQSGRKRETQYF. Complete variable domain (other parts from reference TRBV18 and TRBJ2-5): NAGVMQNPRHLVRRRGQEARLRCSPMKGHSHVYWYRQLPEEGLKFMVYLQKENIIDESGMPKERFSAEFPKEGPSILRIQQVVRGDSAAYFCASSQSGRKRETQYFGPGTRLLVL.

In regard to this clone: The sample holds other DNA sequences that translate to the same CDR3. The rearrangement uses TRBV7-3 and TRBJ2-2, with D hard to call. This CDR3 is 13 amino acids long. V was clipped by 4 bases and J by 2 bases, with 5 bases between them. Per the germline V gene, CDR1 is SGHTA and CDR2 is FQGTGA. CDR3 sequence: CASSSPNTGELFF. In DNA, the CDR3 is TGTGCCAGCAGCTCCCCCAACACCGGGGAGCTGTTTTTT.

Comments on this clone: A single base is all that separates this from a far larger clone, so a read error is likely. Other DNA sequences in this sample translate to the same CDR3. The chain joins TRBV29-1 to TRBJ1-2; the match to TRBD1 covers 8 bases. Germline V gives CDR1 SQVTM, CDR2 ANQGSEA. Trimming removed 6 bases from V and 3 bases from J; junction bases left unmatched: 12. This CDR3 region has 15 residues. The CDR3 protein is CSVPATGDIYYGYTF. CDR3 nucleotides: TGCAGCGTCCCTGCGACAGGGGACATCTACTATGGCTACACCTTC.

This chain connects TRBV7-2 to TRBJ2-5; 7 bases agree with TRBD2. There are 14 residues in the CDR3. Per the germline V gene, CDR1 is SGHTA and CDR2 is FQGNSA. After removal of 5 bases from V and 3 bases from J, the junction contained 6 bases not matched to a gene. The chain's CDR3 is CASSGPGTKETQYF. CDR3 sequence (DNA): TGTGCCAGCAGCGGACCCGGGACTAAAGAGACCCAGTACTTC. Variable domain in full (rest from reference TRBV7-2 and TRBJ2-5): GAGVSQSPSNKVTEKGKDVELRCDPISGHTALYWYRQSLGQGLEFLIYFQGNSAPDKSGLPSDRFSAERTGGSVSTLTIQRTQQEDSAVYLCASSGPGTKETQYFGPGTRLLVL.

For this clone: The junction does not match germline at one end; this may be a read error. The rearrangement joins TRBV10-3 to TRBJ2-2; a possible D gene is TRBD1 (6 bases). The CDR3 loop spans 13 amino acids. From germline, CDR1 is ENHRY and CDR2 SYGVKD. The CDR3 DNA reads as TGTGCCATAAGTGATACAGGGCCCGGGGAGCTGTTTTTT. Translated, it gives CAISDTGPGELFF.

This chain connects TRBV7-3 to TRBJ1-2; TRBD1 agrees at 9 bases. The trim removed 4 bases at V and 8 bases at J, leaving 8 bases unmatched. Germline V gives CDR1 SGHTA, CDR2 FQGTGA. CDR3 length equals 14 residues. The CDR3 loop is CASSSKGQGFGYTF. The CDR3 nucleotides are TGTGCCAGCAGCTCAAAGGGACAGGGCTTCGGCTACACCTTC.

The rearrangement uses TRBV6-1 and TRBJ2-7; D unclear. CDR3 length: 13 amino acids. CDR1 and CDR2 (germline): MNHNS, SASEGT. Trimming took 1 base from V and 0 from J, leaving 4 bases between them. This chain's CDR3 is CASSEVSSYEQYF. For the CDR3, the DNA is TGTGCCAGCAGTGAAGTGAGCTCCTACGAGCAGTACTTC.

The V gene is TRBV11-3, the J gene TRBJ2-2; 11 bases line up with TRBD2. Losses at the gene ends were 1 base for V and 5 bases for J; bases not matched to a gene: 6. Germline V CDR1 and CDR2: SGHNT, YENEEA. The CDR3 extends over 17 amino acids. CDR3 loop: CASSLVGLAGGTGELFF. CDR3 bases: TGTGCCAGCAGCTTAGTTGGGCTAGCGGGAGGAACCGGGGAGCTGTTTTTT.

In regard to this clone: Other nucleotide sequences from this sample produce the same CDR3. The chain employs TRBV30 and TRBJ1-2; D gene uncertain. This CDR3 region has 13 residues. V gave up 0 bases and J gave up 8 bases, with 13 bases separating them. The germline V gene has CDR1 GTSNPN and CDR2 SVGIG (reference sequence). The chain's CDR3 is CAWSVSPIGGYTF. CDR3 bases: TGTGCCTGGAGTGTATCACCTATTGGGGGCTACACCTTC.

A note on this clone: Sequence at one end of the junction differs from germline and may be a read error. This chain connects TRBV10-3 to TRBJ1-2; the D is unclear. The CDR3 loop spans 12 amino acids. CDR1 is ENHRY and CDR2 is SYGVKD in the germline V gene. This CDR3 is CASSDPPHGYTF. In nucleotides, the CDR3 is TGTGCCAGCAGTGACCCTCCACATGGCTACACCTTC.

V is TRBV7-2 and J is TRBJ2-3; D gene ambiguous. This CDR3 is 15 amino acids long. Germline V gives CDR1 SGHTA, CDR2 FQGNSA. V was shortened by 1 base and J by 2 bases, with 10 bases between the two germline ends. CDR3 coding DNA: TGTGCCAGCAGCTTAGGTCCGGGCTTCACAGATACGCAGTATTTT. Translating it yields CASSLGPGFTDTQYF.